The 10 T cell receptor beta chains below come from one sample, sequenced in a study of tumor and adjacent non-tumor tissue in lung cancer. No cell sorting was done before RNA was extracted from the tissue. TCRbeta libraries were built with three rounds of nested PCR, modified from ARM-PCR. From the multiplex PCR reads, TCRdb called clonotypes with MiXCR, one entry per CDR3 protein. Here the sample spans roughly 220,000 distinct CDR3 sequences, about two thirds being singletons. The sample taken for sequencing was lung tumor tissue. These receptor sequences come from a man between 60 and 75 years old with non-small cell lung cancer.

This clonotype turned up a few times. A much larger clonotype is one base distant, so this may be a read error. In nucleotides, the CDR3 is TGCAGTGCTAGAGTACCAACCGGGACTAGCAGCTACAATGAGCAGTTCTTC. Amino acids: CSARVPTGTSSYNEQFF. The rearrangement uses TRBV20-1 and TRBJ2-1; 9 bases fit TRBD2. CDR1 and CDR2 (germline): DFQATT, SNEGSKA (reference sequence). The V segment lost 1 base and the J segment 3 bases; nucleotides outside the gene matches: 10. This CDR3 is built from 17 residues.

The chain employs TRBV20-1 and TRBJ2-2; no clear D. The CDR3 spans 13 residues. Germline V lookup: CDR1 DFQATT, CDR2 SNEGSKA (reference sequence). The V end lost 3 bases, the J end lost 7 bases, and 12 bases lay between the germline ends. The CDR3 region has the DNA TGCAGTGCTAGGCCAGTGGGAAGCGGGGAGCTGTTTTTT. As protein: CSARPVGSGELFF.

The table lists this clonotype with a count of one. The chain is built from TRBV12-3 or TRBV12-4 and TRBJ2-1; D is unclear. Trimming cost V 4 bases and J 10 bases, with 11 bases left between them. CDR3 length: 12 amino acids. In nucleotides, the CDR3 is TGTGCCAGCAGTTCCCCGGCCTTGGAGCAGTTCTTC. Translation gives CASSSPALEQFF.

The chain combines TRBV11-3 with TRBJ2-1; perhaps TRBD1 as D (7 bases). Germline V CDR1 and CDR2: SGHNT, YENEEA. Trimming left V 4 bases short and J 6 bases short, with 22 bases between. The length of the CDR3 is 17 residues. CDR3 bases: TGTGCCAGCAGCTCAGGGGGGTACAGGCCGCAGCCCAATGAGCAGTTCTTC. This translates into CASSSGGYRPQPNEQFF.

Comments on this clonotype: One end of the junction is discordant with germline, which a read error may explain. The chain combines TRBV11-2 with TRBJ1-4; a possible D gene is TRBD1 (5 bases). CDR3 length: 15 residues. CDR1 SGHAT and CDR2 FQNNGV come from the germline V gene. In nucleotides, the CDR3 is TGTGCCAGCAGCTTTCGAGAGGGGCCTAATGAAAAACTGTCTTTT. Its translation is CASSFREGPNEKLSF. Together with reference TRBV11-2 and TRBJ1-4, the CDR3 gives the full variable domain: EAGVAQSPRYKIIEKRQSVAFWCNPISGHATLYWYQQILGQGPKLLIQFQNNGVVDDSQLPKDRFSAERLKGVDSTLKIQPAKLEDSAVYLCASSFREGPNEKLSFGSGTQLSVL.

Regarding this clonotype: A much larger clone differs from this one at a single base, so this may be a read error. V is TRBV20-1 and J is TRBJ2-7; 9 nucleotides agree with TRBD2. The CDR3 spans 12 residues. Germline V gene lookup returns CDR1 DFQATT and CDR2 SNEGSKA (reference sequence). The CDR3 nucleotides read TGCAGTGCCTCTAGCGGGGTGTACGAGCAGAACTTC. The encoded protein is CSASSGVYEQNF.

On this clonotype: This could be a read error, since a much larger clone is one nucleotide away. V and J are TRBV6-1 and TRBJ2-7, with TRBD1 matching over 7 bases. The V and J ends lost 8 bases and 2 bases, in that order; junction bases with no gene match: 6. CDR3 length equals 13 residues. In germline, CDR1 is MNHNS, CDR2 SASEGT. DNA of the CDR3: TGTGCCAGCGGACAGGTAGGCGCCTACGAGCAGTACTTC. Translating gives CASGQVGAYEQYF.

The rearrangement links TRBV11-2 to TRBJ2-5, with TRBD1 identical over 11 bases. The CDR3 runs 15 residues. Losses at the gene ends were 1 base for V and 8 bases for J; bases not matched to a gene: 6. Germline-derived CDR1 and CDR2 are SGHAT and FQNNGV. Here the CDR3 reads CASSLGGTGGETQYF. CDR3 in DNA: TGTGCCAGCAGCTTAGGTGGGACAGGGGGAGAAACCCAGTACTTC.

V and J are TRBV20-1 and TRBJ2-3; D may match TRBD1 or TRBD2 (7 bases each). The CDR3 covers 15 residues. V lost 6 bases to trimming and J lost 4 bases, with 20 bases between them. Per germline, CDR1 DFQATT and CDR2 SNEGSKA (reference sequence). CDR3 sequence (DNA): TGCAGTGCCCGCAGGGGGGGCGAAGGATCAGATACGCAGTATTTT. Protein product: CSARRGGEGSDTQYF.

The chain links TRBV6-6 to TRBJ2-5; maybe TRBD1 (6 bases). Germline loops: CDR1 MNHNY, CDR2 SVGAGI (reference sequence). Trimming cost V 5 bases and J 4 bases, with 20 bases left between them. The length of the CDR3 is 16 residues. The CDR3 region is CASSDAVQGYGETQYF. The CDR3 nucleotides read TGTGCCAGCAGTGATGCCGTGCAGGGGTACGGAGAGACCCAGTACTTC.